The clone carrying this TCR beta chain was counted only a few times. The data originate from a study of cytomegalovirus exposure and HLA in healthy donors. The CDR3 totals 14 residues. CDR1 and CDR2 (germline): SGHTA, FQGTGA. With 5 bases removed from V and 0 bases from J, the gap between germline ends came to 8 bases. Primers included in the PCR were 60 Vbeta and 13 Jbeta primers. Repertoires were generated with immunoSEQ multiplex PCR, while TCRdb's copy carries only in-frame clones and drops some. The repertoire has about 160,000 clones, 71% of them found once; the top ten carry over 2.5%. The chain is built from TRBV7-3 and TRBJ1-3, with D unclear. The TCR comes from a woman aged 25 to 39 in good health and CMV-seronegative. The sequencing sample was made of PBMCs. CDR3 DNA: TGTGCCAGCAGCCCCGGGTTCTCTGGAAACACCATATATTTT. It is translated as CASSPGFSGNTIYF.